Below are 26 T cell receptor beta chains sequenced from a single sample in a study of shared clonotypes between healthy human individuals. Sequencing was performed with immunoSEQ multiplex PCR; in TCRdb, only in-frame clones are kept and a portion is missing. Of over a million clones in the sample, 96% were seen once. The source material was naive CD4+ T cells sorted from blood. Regarding subset: CD45RA+ positively selected. Receptors originate from a man younger than 40 in good health.

The V gene is TRBV2, the J gene TRBJ2-1; possibly TRBD1 for D (6 bases). The length of the CDR3 is 14 residues. Germline assignment: CDR1 SNHLY and CDR2 FYNNEI. V lost 2 bases and J lost 8, with 13 bases in between. Written as DNA, the CDR3 is TGTGCCAGCAGTGAATATGGGGGACACGATGAGCAGTTCTTC. Protein product: CASSEYGGHDEQFF.

The chain recombines TRBV11-1 with TRBJ1-1; a possible D gene is TRBD1 (5 bases). The CDR3 is 16 residues long. The germline gives CDR1 SGHAT, CDR2 FQDESV (reference sequence). The V end was cut by 1 base, the J end by 1 base, with 13 bases between. CDR3 DNA sequence: TGTGCCAGCAGCTTAGACCGGGGCCCGGAGAACACTGAAGCTTTCTTT. It yields the protein CASSLDRGPENTEAFF.

The chain combines TRBV5-8 with TRBJ2-1; D is uncertain. The germline CDR1 and CDR2 sequences are SGHTS and YDEGEE. The CDR3 is made up of 14 amino acids. Trimming took off 4 bases at V and 3 bases at J, with 11 bases between the two ends. CDR3 in amino acids: CASSESLVYNEQFF. CDR3 DNA: TGTGCCAGCAGCGAAAGTTTGGTCTACAATGAGCAGTTCTTC.

The J gene is TRBJ2-4, the V gene TRBV5-5; D is possibly TRBD2 (6 bases). The CDR3 spans 15 residues. The germline V gene has CDR1 SGHKS and CDR2 YYEKEE (reference sequence). Trimming pared 0 bases from V and 0 bases from J, leaving 7 bases between. The CDR3 sequence: CASSLGGIAKNIQYF. CDR3 DNA sequence: TGTGCCAGCAGCTTGGGCGGGATAGCCAAAAACATTCAGTACTTC.

As DNA, the CDR3 is TGTGCCAGCACCGTCATCGGGAGCGATACGCAGTATTTT. Protein sequence: CASTVIGSDTQYF. The chain couples TRBV7-9 to TRBJ2-3; D may be TRBD2 (6 bases). In germline, CDR1 is SEHNR, CDR2 FQNEAQ (reference sequence). The CDR3 runs 13 residues. The ends were cut back, 7 bases at V and 6 bases at J, with 14 bases in the middle.

The chain recombines TRBV30 with TRBJ2-1, with D unclear. The CDR3 runs to 10 residues. V lost 5 bases, J lost 9 bases, and 8 bases lay in between. Germline CDR1 reads GTSNPN; CDR2 reads SVGIG (reference sequence). The CDR3 nucleotides are TGTGCCTGGGGTCGGGTTGAGCAGTTCTTC. Protein sequence: CAWGRVEQFF.

DNA for the CDR3: TGTGCCAGCAGAGAAGACAGGAACTCTGGGGCCAACGTCCTGACTTTC. Translating gives CASREDRNSGANVLTF. The chain joins TRBV5-4 to TRBJ2-6; D might be TRBD1 (6 bases). The CDR3 covers 16 residues. Per germline, CDR1 SGHNT and CDR2 YYREEE (reference sequence). V lost 5 bases, J lost 0 bases, and 12 bases lay in between.

The rearrangement uses TRBV5-1 and TRBJ2-3; no clear D gene. CDR3 size: 14 residues. The germline V gene has CDR1 SGHRS and CDR2 YFSETQ. Trimming pared 4 bases from V and 4 bases from J, leaving 13 bases between. In DNA, the CDR3 is TGCGCCAGCAGCCGAGAATGGGTGCCAGATACGCAGTATTTT. This codes for CASSREWVPDTQYF.

The chain is built from TRBV7-9 and TRBJ1-4; 7 bases match TRBD1. The germline CDR1 and CDR2 sequences are SEHNR and FQNEAQ (reference sequence). The trim removed 5 bases at V and 2 bases at J, leaving 11 bases unmatched. This CDR3 spans 17 amino acids. CDR3 loop: CASSTGQSPATNEKLFF. In nucleotides, the CDR3 is TGTGCCAGCAGCACGGGACAGAGCCCAGCTACTAATGAAAAACTGTTTTTT. The whole variable domain, filled in from reference TRBV7-9 and TRBJ1-4, reads DTGVSQNPRHKITKRGQNVTFRCDPISEHNRLYWYRQTLGQGPEFLTYFQNEAQLEKSRLLSDRFSAERPKGSFSTLEIQRTEQGDSAMYLCASSTGQSPATNEKLFFGSGTQLSVL.

The DNA for the CDR3 is TGTGCCAGCAGTTTAACCCCCGCGGTAGATACGCAGTATTTT. Translated, it gives CASSLTPAVDTQYF. The V gene is TRBV27, the J gene TRBJ2-3; unclear D gene. The CDR3 extends over 14 amino acids. V was trimmed by 2 bases and J by 5 bases, leaving 11 bases between them. Germline V gene lookup returns CDR1 MNHEY and CDR2 SMNVEV (reference sequence).

CDR3 region: CASSALGGYQPQHF. The DNA for the CDR3 is TGTGCCAGCAGTGCCTTAGGGGGGTATCAGCCCCAGCATTTT. The gene calls are TRBV28 and TRBJ1-5; maybe TRBD1 (6 bases). Per the germline V gene, CDR1 is MDHEN and CDR2 is SYDVKM. There are 14 residues in the CDR3. The V end was cut by 5 bases, the J end by 5 bases, with 13 bases between. Drawing the rest from reference TRBV28 and TRBJ1-5, the complete variable domain is DVKVTQSSRYLVKRTGEKVFLECVQDMDHENMFWYRQDPGLGLRLIYFSYDVKMKEKGDIPEGYSVSREKKERFSLILESASTNQTSMYLCASSALGGYQPQHFGDGTRLSIL.

This clone has only one observation. The rearrangement joins TRBV5-1 to TRBJ2-7, with 11 positions matching TRBD2. From germline, CDR1 is SGHRS and CDR2 YFSETQ. The CDR3 is made up of 16 amino acids. J lost 0 bases, V lost 4 bases, and 6 bases had no gene match. The CDR3 reads CASSLGLADLSYEQYF. CDR3 sequence (DNA): TGCGCCAGCAGCCTGGGACTAGCGGATCTCTCCTACGAGCAGTACTTC.

This sequence joins TRBV5-1 and TRBJ1-1; 7 bases are a match to TRBD1. V lost 4 bases and J lost 0; bases outside the gene matches: 9. The CDR3 is 16 residues long. Germline V gene sequence: CDR1 SGHRS, CDR2 YFSETQ. The CDR3: CASSTSTGWMNTEAFF. CDR3 in DNA: TGCGCCAGCAGCACATCGACAGGGTGGATGAACACTGAAGCTTTCTTT. Full variable domain (outside the CDR3, taken from reference TRBV5-1 and TRBJ1-1): KAGVTQTPRYLIKTRGQQVTLSCSPISGHRSVSWYQQTPGQGLQFLFEYFSETQRNKGNFPGRFSGRQFSNSRSEMNVSTLELGDSALYLCASSTSTGWMNTEAFFGQGTRLTVV.

The chain employs TRBV11-1 and TRBJ1-5; maybe TRBD1 (5 bases). This CDR3 has 12 residues. From germline, CDR1 is SGHAT and CDR2 FQDESV (reference sequence). Trimming shortened V by 5 bases and J by 5 bases, and 7 bases separated the two germline ends. In nucleotides, the CDR3 is TGTGCCAGCAGCCGACAGTATCAGCCCCAGCATTTT. Translation: CASSRQYQPQHF.

The CDR3 sequence: CSVDLGQGYEQYF. CDR3 coding DNA: TGCAGCGTTGACTTGGGACAGGGATACGAGCAGTACTTC. V is TRBV29-1 and J is TRBJ2-7, with 9 positions matching TRBD1. This CDR3 region has 13 residues. Unmatched junction bases numbered 4, after V lost 3 bases and J lost 4 bases. Per germline, CDR1 SQVTM and CDR2 ANQGSEA.

The CDR3 reads CASSLSWDRPTDTQYF. In DNA form, the CDR3 reads TGTGCCAGCAGTTTATCGTGGGATCGTCCCACAGATACGCAGTATTTT. The genes are TRBV27 and TRBJ2-3; D ambiguous. V lost 0 bases, J lost 2 bases, and 12 bases lay in between. Germline values: CDR1 MNHEY, CDR2 SMNVEV (reference sequence). CDR3 size: 16 residues.

The rearrangement uses TRBV5-5 and TRBJ1-1, with D hard to call. The V end lost 4 bases, the J end lost 5 bases, and 6 bases lay between the germline ends. The germline gives CDR1 SGHKS, CDR2 YYEKEE (reference sequence). The CDR3 loop spans 11 amino acids. The DNA of the CDR3 is TGTGCCAGCAGCGAGTGGACTGAAGCTTTCTTT. Protein product: CASSEWTEAFF.

This clone was seen a few times. The chain has TRBV28 and TRBJ2-2; D ambiguous. The CDR3 covers 13 residues. CDR1 and CDR2 (germline): MDHEN, SYDVKM. V shed 6 bases and J shed 3 bases, with 8 bases lying between them. The CDR3 nucleotides read TGTGCCAGCAGGCGCAGTTACACCGGGGAGCTGTTTTTT. Translated: CASRRSYTGELFF.

The V gene is TRBV4-1, the J gene TRBJ2-1, with D tentatively TRBD1 (7 bases). The CDR3 has 19 residues. Trimming left V 4 bases short and J 7 bases short, with 29 bases between. Germline loops: CDR1 MGHRA, CDR2 YSYEKL. CDR3 in amino acids: CASSRQSPGGSLRANEQFF. CDR3 nucleotide sequence: TGCGCCAGCAGCCGACAATCACCAGGGGGGTCTTTGCGGGCAAATGAGCAGTTCTTC.

A word on this clone: The sample carries other DNA sequences with the same CDR3. This sequence joins TRBV6-5 and TRBJ1-3, with D maybe TRBD1 (5 bases). Germline assignment: CDR1 MNHEY and CDR2 SVGAGI. The ends were cut back, 5 bases at V and 0 bases at J, with 11 bases in the middle. CDR3 length equals 15 residues. The CDR3 here is CASSPDGHSGNTIYF. The CDR3 DNA reads as TGTGCCAGCAGTCCCGACGGACACTCTGGAAACACCATATATTTT.

The chain carries TRBV5-1 and TRBJ2-3, with 12 nucleotides matching TRBD2. The CDR3 has 19 amino acids. Trimming at V came to 5 bases and at J to 2 bases, leaving 15 bases not matched to a gene. Germline CDR1 SGHRS, CDR2 YFSETQ. The CDR3 DNA sequence: TGCGCCAGCAGTTCTGGACTAGCGGGGAAGAGGGAACACACAGATACGCAGTATTTT. Amino acid sequence: CASSSGLAGKREHTDTQYF.

V and J are TRBV25-1 and TRBJ2-3; the D gene is possibly TRBD1 (6 bases). Germline V gene lookup returns CDR1 MGHDK and CDR2 SYGVNS. The V gene lost 3 bases and the J gene lost 1 base, with 11 bases spanning the gap. The CDR3 length is 15 residues. The DNA of the CDR3 is TGTGCCAGCAGTGACCGCAGGGGCGGCACAGATACGCAGTATTTT. Its translation: CASSDRRGGTDTQYF.

With respect to this clone: Other DNA sequences of this sample code for an identical CDR3. V usage is TRBV5-4 and J usage is TRBJ2-3, with D maybe TRBD1 (5 bases). V lost 1 base and J lost 1, with 7 bases in between. This CDR3 has 14 amino acids. Germline CDR1 and CDR2: SGHNT and YYREEE (reference sequence). CDR3 nucleotide sequence: TGTGCCAGCAGCTTGCAGGGCGGCACAGATACGCAGTATTTT. Residues: CASSLQGGTDTQYF.

The chain has TRBV19 and TRBJ2-1, with D possibly matching TRBD2 (6 bases). Trimming shortened V by 5 bases and J by 4 bases, and 12 bases separated the two germline ends. Germline assignment: CDR1 LNHDA and CDR2 SQIVND (reference sequence). CDR3 length: 14 residues. DNA for the CDR3: TGTGCCAGTAGTGAGGGAGGACCGTACAATGAGCAGTTCTTC. It is translated as CASSEGGPYNEQFF.

The V gene is TRBV6-5, the J gene TRBJ1-5, with D hard to call. Germline assignment: CDR1 MNHEY and CDR2 SVGAGI. V dropped 6 bases and J dropped 2 bases, with 11 bases sitting between them. This CDR3 contains 14 residues. This CDR3 reads CASRAVERNQPQHF. The DNA of the CDR3 is TGTGCCAGCAGAGCCGTTGAGCGCAATCAGCCCCAGCATTTT.

The chain employs TRBV30 and TRBJ1-2; TRBD1 might be the D (5 bases). The CDR3 sequence is 15 residues long. V lost 3 bases, J lost 0 bases, and 14 bases lay in between. Germline CDR1 and CDR2: GTSNPN and SVGIG (reference sequence). CDR3 residues: CAWRGGAHSNYGYTF. As DNA, the CDR3 is TGTGCCTGGAGAGGTGGGGCGCATTCTAACTATGGCTACACCTTC.